Listed here are 14 T cell receptor beta chains from one sample, sequenced in a study of T cells after yellow fever vaccination. TCRdb itself ran the 5' RACE reads through MiXCR, one entry per CDR3 protein. The data contain 450,000 to 550,000 distinct CDR3 sequences, 21% of them singletons. The material sequenced was PBMCs, taken 21 days after the first yellow fever vaccination. These receptors were obtained from a man aged 18-30 years who received the YFV17D yellow fever vaccine.

In this sample, this clonotype turned up a few times. J is TRBJ2-1 and V is TRBV5-1; possible D gene TRBD2, 6 bases. The length of the CDR3 is 14 residues. V was clipped by 1 base and J by 7 bases, with 12 bases between them. From germline, CDR1 is SGHRS and CDR2 YFSETQ. The chain's CDR3 is CASSLQLAENEQFF. The CDR3 DNA reads TGCGCCAGCAGCTTGCAACTAGCCGAGAATGAGCAGTTCTTC. The whole variable domain, filled in from reference TRBV5-1 and TRBJ2-1, reads KAGVTQTPRYLIKTRGQQVTLSCSPISGHRSVSWYQQTPGQGLQFLFEYFSETQRNKGNFPGRFSGRQFSNSRSEMNVSTLELGDSALYLCASSLQLAENEQFFGPGTRLTVL.

This clonotype was picked up a small number of times. The rearrangement joins TRBV3-1 to TRBJ1-2; D is unresolved. Trimming took 0 bases from V and 0 from J, leaving 11 bases between them. CDR3 length: 16 residues. CDR1 and CDR2 (germline): LGHDT, YNNKEL (reference sequence). In DNA, the CDR3 is TGTGCCAGCAGCCAAGAGCGAGGCAGGCCTAACTATGGCTACACCTTC. The encoded protein is CASSQERGRPNYGYTF.

The V and J genes are TRBV24-1 and TRBJ1-1; 8 nucleotides align to TRBD1. Germline V gene data show CDR1 as KGHDR and CDR2 as SFDVKD. The CDR3 extends over 15 amino acids. J was trimmed by 3 bases and V by 3 bases; bases with no gene match: 5. The DNA of the CDR3 is TGTGCCACCAGTGATCCCGGACAGGGCGACACTGAAGCTTTCTTT. Its translation is CATSDPGQGDTEAFF.

This clonotype was recorded a few times. V and J are TRBV20-1 and TRBJ2-5, with D unclear. Germline V gene sequence: CDR1 DFQATT, CDR2 SNEGSKA (reference sequence). V was pared by 1 base and J by 2 bases, with 20 bases between. The CDR3 consists of 17 residues. Here the CDR3 reads CSARVNAPEALQETQYF. The CDR3 nucleotides read TGCAGTGCTAGAGTGAACGCTCCCGAGGCTCTTCAAGAGACCCAGTACTTC.

This chain connects TRBV7-2 to TRBJ2-5, with D perhaps matching TRBD1 (6 bases). This CDR3 is 16 amino acids long. Germline lookup yields CDR1 SGHTA and CDR2 FQGNSA. V was cut by 3 bases and J by 4 bases, with 18 bases left in between. The CDR3 DNA is TGTGCCAGCAGCTTCCAGGGGCCATTTGGCGGAGAGACCCAGTACTTC. It is translated as CASSFQGPFGGETQYF.

This clonotype was counted between two and nine times. CDR3 DNA sequence: TGCGCCAGCAGCTCGTACAGGGGGCCTAACTATGGCTACACCTTC. Amino acids: CASSSYRGPNYGYTF. The V and J genes are TRBV5-1 and TRBJ1-2; 9 nucleotides agree with TRBD1. Per germline, CDR1 SGHRS and CDR2 YFSETQ. The CDR3 sequence is 15 residues long. V was pared by 3 bases and J by 0 bases, with 3 bases of the junction left unmatched.

V is TRBV5-6 and J is TRBJ1-1, with 8 bases identical to TRBD1. Germline assignment: CDR1 SGHDT and CDR2 YYEEEE. This CDR3 contains 17 residues. V was pared by 2 bases and J by 0 bases, with 9 bases of the junction left unmatched. The CDR3 region has the DNA TGTGCCAGCAGCTTTGGCAGGGGGCGCGGAGTGAACACTGAAGCTTTCTTT. Translation: CASSFGRGRGVNTEAFF.

This clonotype was detected once. This chain connects TRBV20-1 to TRBJ1-1, with 9 positions matching TRBD1. V gave up 3 bases and J gave up 1 base; unmatched junction bases: 3. This CDR3 is 14 amino acids long. CDR1 and CDR2 from the germline V gene are DFQATT and SNEGSKA (reference sequence). The CDR3 reads CSASQDRGNTEAFF. The CDR3 DNA sequence: TGCAGTGCTAGTCAGGACAGGGGGAACACTGAAGCTTTCTTT.

This clonotype was seen only a few times. The chain has TRBV12-3 or TRBV12-4 and TRBJ2-1; D not resolved. Trimming removed 1 base from V and 9 bases from J, with 10 bases in between. The CDR3 is 13 amino acids. CDR3 protein: CASSLGPIIEQFF. CDR3 nucleotide sequence: TGTGCCAGCAGTTTAGGCCCGATTATTGAGCAGTTCTTC.

The rearrangement joins TRBV19 to TRBJ1-2; 8 bases agree with TRBD1. The CDR3 consists of 14 residues. Germline V gives CDR1 LNHDA, CDR2 SQIVND (reference sequence). V shed 2 bases and J 3 bases; nucleotides not matched to a gene: 2. The CDR3 sequence: CASSIQGAHYGYTF. The DNA of the CDR3 is TGTGCCAGTAGTATACAGGGGGCCCACTATGGCTACACCTTC.

This clonotype was counted at least ten times. The rearrangement links TRBV6-5 to TRBJ2-1; unclear D gene. Germline V gene data show CDR1 as MNHEY and CDR2 as SVGAGI. Trimming took 0 bases from V and 3 from J, leaving 3 bases between them. The CDR3 sequence is 13 residues long. For the CDR3, the DNA is TGTGCCAGCAGTTACTCCAACTACAATGAGCAGTTCTTC. It yields the protein CASSYSNYNEQFF.

This sequence joins TRBV25-1 and TRBJ1-5, with 7 bases lining up with TRBD1. The V gene's germline CDR1 is MGHDK and CDR2 SYGVNS. V lost 8 bases to trimming and J lost 4 bases; unmatched junction nucleotides: 11. The CDR3 sequence is 15 residues long. The CDR3 reads CASRVAGGQNQPQHF. The DNA of the CDR3 is TGTGCCAGCCGAGTGGCAGGGGGACAGAATCAGCCCCAGCATTTT.

The chain couples TRBV5-5 to TRBJ1-1; TRBD1 matches at 9 bases. Germline trimming cut 1 base from V and 4 bases from J; bases unmatched to any gene: 5. CDR1 is SGHKS, CDR2 YYEKEE, per germline (reference sequence). The CDR3 contains 15 residues. The CDR3 is CASSLTGQGFTEAFF. CDR3 in DNA: TGTGCCAGCAGCTTGACCGGACAGGGGTTCACTGAAGCTTTCTTT.

This clonotype was counted a few times. The V call is TRBV4-3, the J call TRBJ2-2, with D maybe TRBD2 (6 bases). CDR1 is LGHNA and CDR2 is YSLEER in the germline V gene. The CDR3 runs to 12 residues. With 3 bases removed from V and 7 bases from J, the gap between germline ends came to 6 bases. In DNA form, the CDR3 reads TGCGCCAGCAGCCAGGGAGGCGGGGAGCTGTTTTTT. Translating it yields CASSQGGGELFF.